This T cell receptor (beta chain) was sequenced in a study of blood T cell repertoires in COVID-19. Sequencing was performed with immunoSEQ multiplex PCR; in TCRdb, only in-frame clones are kept and a portion is missing. The sample yields roughly 290,000 clones, 75% to 90% seen once. Per the germline V gene, CDR1 is MNHEY and CDR2 is SMNVEV (reference sequence). CDR3 length: 15 amino acids. V dropped 3 bases and J dropped 6 bases, with 15 bases sitting between them. Sequenced input: peripheral blood. The source is a woman younger than 45 who had recovered from COVID-19. The V call is TRBV27, the J call TRBJ1-5; a possible D gene is TRBD1 (6 bases). CDR3 bases: TGTGCCAGCAGTTTCTCCAGGGGCGACGGTCAGCCCCAGCATTTT. Residues: CASSFSRGDGQPQHF.